This T cell receptor beta chain was identified during a study of T cells in Graves' hyperthyroidism and ophthalmopathy. V was cut by 3 bases and J by 8 bases, with 16 bases left in between. The CDR3 loop spans 14 amino acids. The germline V gene encodes CDR1 ENHRY and CDR2 SYGVKD. Amplification of TCR beta CDR3 regions was performed using RNA transcripts as template. Researchers ran a first-round RT-PCR on the TCR CDR3 using the HTBI primer set. TCRdb processed the multiplex PCR reads anew with MiXCR; each CDR3 protein has one entry. The sample consists of fewer than 750,000 distinct CDR3 sequences, about 43% of them appearing once.

This TCR derives from a woman aged 18-30 years with Graves' hyperthyroidism. The J gene is TRBJ1-1, the V gene TRBV10-3; D unclear. Material for sequencing was peripheral blood or thyroid tissue (not recorded which). The CDR3 is CAISDRGGSWEAFF. CDR3 nucleotide sequence: TGTGCCATCAGTGACCGGGGTGGGAGCTGGGAAGCTTTCTTT.